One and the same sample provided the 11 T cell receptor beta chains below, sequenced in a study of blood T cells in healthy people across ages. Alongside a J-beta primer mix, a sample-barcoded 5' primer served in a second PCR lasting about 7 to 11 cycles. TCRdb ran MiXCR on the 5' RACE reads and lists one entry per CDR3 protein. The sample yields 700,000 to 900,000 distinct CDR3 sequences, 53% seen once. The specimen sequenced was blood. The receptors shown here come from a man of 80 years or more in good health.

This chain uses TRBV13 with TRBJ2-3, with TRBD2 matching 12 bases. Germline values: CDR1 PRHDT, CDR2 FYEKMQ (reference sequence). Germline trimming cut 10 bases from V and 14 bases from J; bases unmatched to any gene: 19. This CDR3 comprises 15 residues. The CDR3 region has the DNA TGTGCCACCGAAGGACTAGCGGGATGGGACAGATACGCGTATTTT. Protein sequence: CATEGLAGWDRYAYF.

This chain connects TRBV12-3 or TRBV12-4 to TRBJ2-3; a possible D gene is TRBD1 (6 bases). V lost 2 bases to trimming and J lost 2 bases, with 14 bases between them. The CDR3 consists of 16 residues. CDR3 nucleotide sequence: TGTGCCAGCAGTTTAATGGGGGCCAGCCTCACAGATACGCAGTATTTT. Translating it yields CASSLMGASLTDTQYF.

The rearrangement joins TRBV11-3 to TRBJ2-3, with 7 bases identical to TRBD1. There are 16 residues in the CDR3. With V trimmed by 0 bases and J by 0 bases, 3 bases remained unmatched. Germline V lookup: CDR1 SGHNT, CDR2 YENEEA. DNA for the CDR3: TGTGCCAGCAGCTTAGATTTGGGACAGAGCACAGATACGCAGTATTTT. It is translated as CASSLDLGQSTDTQYF.

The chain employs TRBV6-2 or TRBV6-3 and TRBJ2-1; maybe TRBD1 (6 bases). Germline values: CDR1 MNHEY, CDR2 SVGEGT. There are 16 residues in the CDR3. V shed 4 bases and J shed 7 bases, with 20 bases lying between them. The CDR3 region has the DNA TGTGCCAGCAGTTCCCACTCCAGGGGTTACAAGAATGAGCAGTTCTTC. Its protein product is CASSSHSRGYKNEQFF.

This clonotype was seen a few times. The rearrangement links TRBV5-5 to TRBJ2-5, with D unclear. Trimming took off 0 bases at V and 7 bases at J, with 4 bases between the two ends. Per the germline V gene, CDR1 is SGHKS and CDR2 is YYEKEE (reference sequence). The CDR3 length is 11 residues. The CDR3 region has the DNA TGTGCCAGCAGCTTGGAGATGACCCAGTACTTC. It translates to CASSLEMTQYF.

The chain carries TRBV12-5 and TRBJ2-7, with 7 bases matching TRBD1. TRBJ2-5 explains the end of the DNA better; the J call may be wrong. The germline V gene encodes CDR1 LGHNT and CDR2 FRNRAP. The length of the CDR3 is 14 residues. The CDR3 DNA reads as TGTGCTAGTGGTTTCGGGACAGACGAGGAGACCCAGTACTTC. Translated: CASGFGTDEETQYF.

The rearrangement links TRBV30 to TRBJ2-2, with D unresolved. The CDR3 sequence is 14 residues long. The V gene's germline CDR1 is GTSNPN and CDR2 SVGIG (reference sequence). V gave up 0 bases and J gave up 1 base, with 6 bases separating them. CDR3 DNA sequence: TGTGCCTGGAGTGTAGCCAGGAACACCGGGGAGCTGTTTTTT. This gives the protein CAWSVARNTGELFF. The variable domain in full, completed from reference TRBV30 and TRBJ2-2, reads SQTIHQWPATLVQPVGSPLSLECTVEGTSNPNLYWYRQAAGRGLQLLFYSVGIGQISSEVPQNLSASRPQDRQFILSSKKLLLSDSGFYLCAWSVARNTGELFFGEGSRLTVL.

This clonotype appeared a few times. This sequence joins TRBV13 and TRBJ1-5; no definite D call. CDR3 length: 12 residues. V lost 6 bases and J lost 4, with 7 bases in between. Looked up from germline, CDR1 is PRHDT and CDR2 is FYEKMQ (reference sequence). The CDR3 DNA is TGTGCCAGCAGTCGGAGGAATCAGCCCCAGCATTTT. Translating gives CASSRRNQPQHF.

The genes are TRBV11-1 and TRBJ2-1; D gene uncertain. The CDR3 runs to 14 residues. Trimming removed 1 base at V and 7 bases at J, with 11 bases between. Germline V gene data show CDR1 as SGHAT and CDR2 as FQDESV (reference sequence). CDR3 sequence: CASSLEPKQNEQFF. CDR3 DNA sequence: TGTGCCAGCAGCTTAGAGCCCAAACAAAATGAGCAGTTCTTC.

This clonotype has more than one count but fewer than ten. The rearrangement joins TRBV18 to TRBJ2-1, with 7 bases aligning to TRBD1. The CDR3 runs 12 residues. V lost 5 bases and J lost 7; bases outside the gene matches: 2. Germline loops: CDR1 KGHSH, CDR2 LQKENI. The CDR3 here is CASSNRGNEQFF. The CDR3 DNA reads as TGTGCCAGCTCAAACAGGGGAAATGAGCAGTTCTTC.

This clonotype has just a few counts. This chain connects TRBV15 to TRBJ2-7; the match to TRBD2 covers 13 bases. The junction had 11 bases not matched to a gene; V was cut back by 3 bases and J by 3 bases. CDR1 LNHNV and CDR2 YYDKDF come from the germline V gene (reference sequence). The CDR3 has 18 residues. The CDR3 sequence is CATSRGLAGRKPLYEQYF. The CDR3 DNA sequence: TGTGCCACCAGCAGGGGACTAGCGGGAAGAAAACCCCTCTACGAGCAGTACTTC.